This T cell receptor (beta chain) was identified in a study of shared clonotypes between healthy human individuals. The V end was cut by 8 bases, the J end by 3 bases, with 6 bases between. Germline loops: CDR1 SEHNR, CDR2 FQNEAQ (reference sequence). This CDR3 region has 11 residues. Measured with immunoSEQ multiplex PCR; TCRdb has only the in-frame clones, and not every one. The sample gives some 2.1 million clones, around 95% of which show up once; more than 1.5% is in the top ten. Naivety among CD8 cells was defined by CD45RO negativity and positive CCR7 selection, thereby excluding terminally differentiated effector memory CD45RA+ cells. The donors, all of them Caucasian adults, lived in Nashville, Tennessee. Study results and limitations: Estimated richness values were generally larger in naive subsets than in memory subsets. Depth was large, yet rarefaction showed that sorted-subset sequencing was incomplete.

On this clone itself: Its target is not known.

The sequencing sample was made of naive CD8+ T cells from PBMCs. This chain connects TRBV7-9 to TRBJ2-3; D is ambiguous. This receptor was taken from a young man in good health. Some clones in this sample may be carry-over from other donors' samples. CDR3 amino acids: CASFSTDTQYF. The CDR3 DNA reads TGTGCCAGCTTCTCAACAGATACGCAGTATTTT.